This record concerns one T cell receptor (beta chain) sequence. Being one base from a much bigger clone, this may be a read error. This sample is drawn from a study of read filtering for tumor transcriptome and immune sequencing. CDR3 size: 11 residues. Germline CDR1 reads SNHLY; CDR2 reads FYNNEI. The library was built from 400 ng RNA with molecular barcoded adaptors for alpha/delta and beta/gamma chains. TCRdb re-analysed the reads in MiXCR, keeping a single row per CDR3 protein. The sample records about 47,000 distinct CDR3 sequences, less than 15% being singletons. The chain carries TRBV2 and TRBJ2-3, with no clear D. The sample consisted of a population of CD138-negative cells sorted from bone marrow. The sequence came from a donor at least 40 years old with multiple myeloma. The CDR3 DNA reads as TGTGCCAGCGGTGAATCAGATACGCAGTATTTT. Its protein is CASGESDTQYF.